The next 27 T cell receptor beta chains were all read from a single sample in a study of blood T cell repertoires in COVID-19. The data were produced by immunoSEQ multiplex PCR, yet TCRdb's version contains in-frame clones alone and is incomplete. Of 200,000 to 300,000 clones in the sample, 84% were seen once. The specimen sequenced was peripheral blood. These receptors came from a human donor in a cohort sampled during active COVID-19.

The chain employs TRBV28 and TRBJ1-2; no reliable D call. V was clipped by 5 bases and J by 0 bases, with 7 bases between them. The CDR3 covers 13 residues. Germline values: CDR1 MDHEN, CDR2 SYDVKM. The CDR3 bases are TGTGCCAGCAGTGAGTTTACTAACTATGGCTACACCTTC. Amino acids: CASSEFTNYGYTF.

A note on this clone: The junction departs from germline at one end; a sequencing error may be responsible. This chain uses TRBV7-9 with TRBJ2-7; 12 bases map to TRBD1. The length of the CDR3 is 15 residues. Germline values: CDR1 SEHNR, CDR2 FQNEAQ (reference sequence). The CDR3 sequence: CASSVAGTGGDEQYF. CDR3 bases: TGTGCCAGCAGCGTAGCCGGGACAGGGGGCGATGAGCAGTACTTC.

This clone was seen ten or more times. This chain connects TRBV5-1 to TRBJ2-3; the D is unclear. Deletions cut 0 bases from V and 2 bases from J, with 7 bases between. Germline-derived CDR1 and CDR2 are SGHRS and YFSETQ. CDR3 length: 14 residues. CDR3 sequence: CASSLAQYTDTQYF. For the CDR3, the DNA is TGCGCCAGCAGCTTGGCCCAGTACACAGATACGCAGTATTTT.

The chain links TRBV2 to TRBJ2-3; TRBD2 matches at 7 bases. The CDR3 has 15 residues. Germline assignment: CDR1 SNHLY and CDR2 FYNNEI. Trimming at V came to 3 bases and at J to 2 bases, leaving 5 bases not matched to a gene. CDR3 region: CASSDASGHTDTQYF. The DNA of the CDR3 is TGTGCCAGCAGTGACGCTAGCGGCCACACAGATACGCAGTATTTT. The complete variable domain, with remaining parts taken from reference TRBV2 and TRBJ2-3, reads EPEVTQTPSHQVTQMGQEVILRCVPISNHLYFYWYRQILGQKVEFLVSFYNNEISEKSEIFDDQFSVERPDGSNFTLKIRSTKLEDSAMYFCASSDASGHTDTQYFGPGTRLTVL.

This clone occurred once. This chain links TRBV1 with TRBJ2-7; the D call in the table, TRBD2, was not verified against the DNA. TRBV1 is marked as a pseudogene. This CDR3 has 19 amino acids. The CDR3, as DNA: TGCACCAGCAGCCCCCGGGCAGGGGAAATTAGCGGGATCTCCTACGAGCAGTACTTC. Residues: CTSSPRAGEISGISYEQYF.

The genes are TRBV5-1 and TRBJ1-6, with a tentative D call TRBD1 (6 bases). This CDR3 comprises 18 residues. The V gene lost 0 bases and the J gene lost 7 bases, with 20 bases spanning the gap. Germline CDR1 reads SGHRS; CDR2 reads YFSETQ. The CDR3 is CASSLDREGAWENSPLHF. The DNA for the CDR3 is TGCGCCAGCAGCTTGGACAGGGAAGGGGCTTGGGAAAATTCACCCCTCCACTTT.

The chain carries TRBV3-1 (or the pseudogene TRBV3-2) and TRBJ2-1; 9 bases align to TRBD1. Germline trimming cut 2 bases from V and 10 bases from J; bases unmatched to any gene: 3. The CDR3 sequence is 13 residues long. CDR1 LGHDT and CDR2 YNNKEL come from the germline V gene (reference sequence). The CDR3 DNA sequence: TGTGCCAGCAGCCAAAACAGGGGGCGAGAGCAGTTCTTC. It codes for CASSQNRGREQFF.

The rearrangement links TRBV7-9 to TRBJ1-1; TRBD1 might be the D (5 bases). Trimming took off 3 bases at V and 0 bases at J, with 11 bases between the two ends. The CDR3 loop spans 15 amino acids. Germline V gene lookup returns CDR1 SEHNR and CDR2 FQNEAQ (reference sequence). The CDR3 reads CASSLEGFMNTEAFF. The CDR3, as DNA: TGTGCCAGCAGCTTGGAGGGGTTCATGAACACTGAAGCTTTCTTT.

The V and J genes are TRBV5-1 and TRBJ1-6; D perhaps matches TRBD1 (6 bases). The V end lost 4 bases, the J end lost 8 bases, and 13 bases lay between the germline ends. CDR3 size: 14 residues. Germline loops: CDR1 SGHRS, CDR2 YFSETQ. CDR3 nucleotides: TGCGCCAGCAGCGCTGCAGGGGCGGATTCACCCCTCCACTTT. It specifies CASSAAGADSPLHF.

The rearrangement links TRBV9 to TRBJ2-2; 10 nucleotides align to TRBD2. This CDR3 has 17 amino acids. V lost 4 bases, J lost 4 bases, and 10 bases stayed unmatched. The germline CDR1 and CDR2 sequences are SGDLS and YYNGEE. CDR3 coding DNA: TGTGCCAGCAGCCCCTCCCGGGGACTAGCGAGCACCGGGGAGCTGTTTTTT. It codes for CASSPSRGLASTGELFF.

This sequence joins TRBV6-5 and TRBJ1-5, with 8 bases fitting TRBD1. CDR1 and CDR2 (germline): MNHEY, SVGAGI. The length of the CDR3 is 12 residues. The V gene end was trimmed by 5 bases and the J gene end by 7 bases; junction bases not matched to a gene: 1. The CDR3 is CASSNRGQPQHF. As DNA, the CDR3 is TGTGCCAGCAGTAACAGGGGGCAGCCCCAGCATTTT.

The CDR3 DNA follows: TGTGCCAGCAGGGTCCGAGCGGGAGGCCCCTACGAGCAGTACTTC. Its protein product is CASRVRAGGPYEQYF. J is TRBJ2-7 and V is TRBV2; 9 positions match TRBD2. The CDR3 totals 15 residues. Germline-derived CDR1 and CDR2 are SNHLY and FYNNEI. Trimming at V came to 6 bases and at J to 2 bases, leaving 8 bases not matched to a gene.

CDR3 residues: CASIMGGSTDTQYF. The CDR3 DNA reads as TGTGCCAGCATAATGGGGGGGAGCACAGATACGCAGTATTTT. V usage is TRBV28 and J usage is TRBJ2-3, with 7 positions matching TRBD2. J lost 0 bases, V lost 7 bases, and 4 bases had no gene match. CDR1 is MDHEN, CDR2 SYDVKM, per germline. This CDR3 region has 14 residues.

The gene calls are TRBV10-1 and TRBJ1-2; a weak D match, TRBD1 (6 bases). The CDR3 totals 13 residues. V was clipped by 8 bases and J by 2 bases, with 12 bases between them. The germline gives CDR1 WNHNN, CDR2 SYGVQD (reference sequence). The CDR3 here is CASSRDKNYGYTF. The CDR3 nucleotides read TGCGCCAGCTCCCGGGACAAGAACTATGGCTACACCTTC.

Comments on this clone: Other DNA sequences within the sample encode an identical CDR3. The chain has TRBV6-5 and TRBJ2-4, with 7 bases lining up with TRBD2. Germline assignment: CDR1 MNHEY and CDR2 SVGAGI. V shed 4 bases and J 6 bases; nucleotides not matched to a gene: 6. The CDR3 runs 14 residues. CDR3 residues: CASSSPGRGNIQYF. The CDR3 DNA reads TGTGCCAGCAGTTCCCCGGGGAGGGGAAACATTCAGTACTTC.

The chain recombines TRBV6-5 with TRBJ1-2, with D perhaps matching TRBD1 (5 bases). Germline CDR1 is MNHEY and CDR2 is SVGAGI. V gave up 7 bases and J gave up 8 bases, with 20 bases separating them. CDR3 length equals 14 residues. CDR3 bases: TGTGCCAGCATTGCCTGGGGGAGGAGTAACGGCTACACCTTC. Its translation is CASIAWGRSNGYTF.

The genes are TRBV6-6 and TRBJ1-2; 9 bases map to TRBD1. The CDR3 covers 17 residues. V lost 5 bases to trimming and J lost 4 bases; unmatched junction nucleotides: 14. CDR1 is MNHNY and CDR2 is SVGAGI in the germline V gene (reference sequence). This CDR3 is CASSQTGGFSKGYGYTF. CDR3 coding DNA: TGTGCCAGCAGTCAAACAGGGGGCTTTTCTAAGGGCTATGGCTACACCTTC.

The J gene is TRBJ2-7, the V gene TRBV11-2; 8 bases are a match to TRBD1. The V gene end was trimmed by 4 bases and the J gene end by 5 bases; junction bases not matched to a gene: 4. The germline CDR1 and CDR2 sequences are SGHAT and FQNNGV. CDR3 length: 13 amino acids. The CDR3: CASSSDRGDEQYF. The CDR3 region has the DNA TGTGCCAGCAGCTCCGACAGGGGCGACGAGCAGTACTTC.

The chain recombines TRBV7-2 with TRBJ2-7; 10 bases are shared with TRBD1. The germline V gene encodes CDR1 SGHTA and CDR2 FQGNSA. The CDR3 is 14 amino acids. V shed 6 bases and J 7 bases; nucleotides not matched to a gene: 9. The DNA for the CDR3 is TGTGCCAGCAGACGACAGGGGGCGCCGGGGGAGCAGTACTTC. Protein sequence: CASRRQGAPGEQYF.

The chain links TRBV27 to TRBJ1-4, with D possibly TRBD1 on 5 matching bases. Germline V gene lookup returns CDR1 MNHEY and CDR2 SMNVEV (reference sequence). Trimming took off 3 bases at V and 7 bases at J, with 9 bases between the two ends. The length of the CDR3 is 13 residues. CDR3 residues: CASSFGGGEKLFF. The CDR3 coding sequence is TGTGCCAGCAGTTTCGGGGGAGGTGAAAAACTGTTTTTT. Filled out from reference TRBV27 and TRBJ1-4, the complete variable domain reads EAQVTQNPRYLITVTGKKLTVTCSQNMNHEYMSWYRQDPGLGLRQIYYSMNVEVTDKGDVPEGYKVSRKEKRNFPLILESPSPNQTSLYFCASSFGGGEKLFFGSGTQLSVL.

The sample holds one count of this clone. J is TRBJ1-2 and V is TRBV18; TRBD1 might be the D (5 bases). Germline-derived CDR1 and CDR2 are KGHSH and LQKENI. This CDR3 has 13 amino acids. The V gene lost 4 bases and the J gene lost 5 bases, with 11 bases spanning the gap. The CDR3 bases are TGTGCCAGCTCACTACTGGACACTTATGGCTACACCTTC. This sequence encodes CASSLLDTYGYTF.

The chain combines TRBV7-8 with TRBJ2-6; D gene unclear. Trimming shortened V by 0 bases and J by 0 bases, and 9 bases separated the two germline ends. Germline CDR1 SGHVS, CDR2 FQNEAQ. This CDR3 is 17 amino acids long. For the CDR3, the DNA is TGTGCCAGCAGCTTAGCGCCGAAGAGCTCTGGGGCCAACGTCCTGACTTTC. Protein: CASSLAPKSSGANVLTF.

The CDR3 nucleotides are TGTGCCAGCAGCTTAGGCGGGGGCGCCGAGCAGTACTTC. This gives the protein CASSLGGGAEQYF. This chain connects TRBV11-2 to TRBJ2-7; the D gene is possibly TRBD2 (7 bases). This CDR3 has 13 amino acids. CDR1 SGHAT and CDR2 FQNNGV come from the germline V gene. Trimming left V 1 base short and J 6 bases short, with 10 bases between.

This clone turned up a few times. The chain employs TRBV7-9 and TRBJ1-4; D is unresolved. V was pared by 7 bases and J by 7 bases, with 19 bases between. Germline CDR1 is SEHNR and CDR2 is FQNEAQ (reference sequence). The CDR3 contains 15 residues. The CDR3 spells CASTRPERAPEKLFF. The CDR3 coding sequence is TGTGCCAGCACTCGACCGGAGAGGGCCCCTGAAAAACTGTTTTTT.

This clone has just one count. The J gene is TRBJ2-1, the V gene TRBV2, with TRBD2 matching 8 bases. The ends lost 3 bases at V and 6 bases at J; junction bases unmatched: 10. The CDR3 totals 16 residues. Germline lookup yields CDR1 SNHLY and CDR2 FYNNEI. CDR3 in amino acids: CASSEGKAGALNEQFF. The CDR3 nucleotides are TGTGCCAGCAGTGAGGGGAAAGCGGGAGCCCTCAATGAGCAGTTCTTC.

DNA for the CDR3: TGTGCCAGCAGTTTGCAAACAGGGAGCGGCTACACCTTC. Protein sequence: CASSLQTGSGYTF. This chain uses TRBV27 with TRBJ1-2; TRBD1 might be the D (6 bases). The germline CDR1 and CDR2 sequences are MNHEY and SMNVEV (reference sequence). Trimming took off 3 bases at V and 8 bases at J, with 13 bases between the two ends. This CDR3 comprises 13 residues.

There are a few counts of this clone. The V gene is TRBV19, the J gene TRBJ1-1; TRBD1 matches 9 bases. CDR1 is LNHDA, CDR2 SQIVND, per germline (reference sequence). V was clipped by 4 bases and J by 5 bases; unmatched bases: 2. The CDR3 is made up of 13 amino acids. The CDR3 sequence is CASSNRGLTEAFF. The CDR3 DNA reads as TGTGCCAGTAGTAACAGGGGGCTTACTGAAGCTTTCTTT.